The 9 T cell receptor beta chains given below trace back to one sample, sequenced in a study of CD8 T cells in ankylosing spondylitis. Via MiXCR, TCRdb re-called the 5' RACE reads, giving one row per CDR3 protein. Altogether some 46,000 distinct CDR3 sequences are present, approximately 9.9% being singletons, with the ten largest covering roughly 1.3%. Sequences were obtained from blood, either unsorted or a sorted T cell fraction (not recorded which). All receptors derive from a male donor with ankylosing spondylitis or in good health (not recorded which).

This clonotype was counted many times. J is TRBJ2-2 and V is TRBV29-1, with 8 bases matching TRBD2. CDR1 is SQVTM, CDR2 ANQGSEA, per germline. V gave up 7 bases and J gave up 4 bases; unmatched junction bases: 5. The CDR3 is 13 residues long. CDR3 bases: TGCAGCGGGGCGGGGGGCGTCACCGGGGAGCTGTTTTTT. Protein product: CSGAGGVTGELFF.

This clonotype was seen at least ten times. This rearrangement joins TRBV29-1 to TRBJ2-1, with 9 positions matching TRBD1. V was clipped by 6 bases and J by 8 bases; unmatched bases: 5. The CDR3 runs to 12 residues. Germline assignment: CDR1 SQVTM and CDR2 ANQGSEA. This CDR3 is CSVGTGLDEQFF. The CDR3 DNA reads as TGCAGCGTCGGGACAGGGTTGGATGAGCAGTTCTTC.

There are a few counts of this clonotype. The chain is built from TRBV5-6 and TRBJ1-1, with D hard to call. Looked up from germline, CDR1 is SGHDT and CDR2 is YYEEEE. V was pared by 1 base and J by 2 bases, with 15 bases between. The CDR3 loop spans 16 amino acids. Here the CDR3 DNA reads TGTGCCAGCAGCTTGTATATCCCATTTTTTAACACTGAAGCTTTCTTT. This gives the protein CASSLYIPFFNTEAFF.

The V call is TRBV5-5, the J call TRBJ1-4; 7 nucleotides match TRBD1. The V gene end was trimmed by 3 bases and the J gene end by 6 bases; junction bases not matched to a gene: 5. CDR3 length: 14 residues. Germline V gives CDR1 SGHKS, CDR2 YYEKEE (reference sequence). The DNA for the CDR3 is TGTGCCAGCAGCTCTAGAGGACAGGATGAAAAACTGTTTTTT. Residues: CASSSRGQDEKLFF. Full variable domain (rest looked up from reference TRBV5-5 and TRBJ1-4): DAGVTQSPTHLIKTRGQQVTLRCSPISGHKSVSWYQQVLGQGPQFIFQYYEKEERGRGNFPDRFSARQFPNYSSELNVNALLLGDSALYLCASSSRGQDEKLFFGSGTQLSVL.

This chain links TRBV5-1 with TRBJ2-5, with 7 bases matching TRBD2. Germline values: CDR1 SGHRS, CDR2 YFSETQ. After removal of 0 bases from V and 1 base from J, the junction contained 3 bases not matched to a gene. The CDR3 sequence is 15 residues long. The CDR3 sequence: CASSLGPSGQETQYF. As DNA, the CDR3 is TGCGCCAGCAGCTTGGGTCCTAGCGGCCAAGAGACCCAGTACTTC.

This clonotype was counted at least ten times. The genes are TRBV5-1 and TRBJ1-1; 8 bases are a match to TRBD1. The germline V gene has CDR1 SGHRS and CDR2 YFSETQ. V was clipped by 0 bases and J by 4 bases; unmatched bases: 2. This CDR3 contains 14 residues. In DNA form, the CDR3 reads TGCGCCAGCAGCTTGGACACAGGGGGCACTGAAGCTTTCTTT. Encoded protein: CASSLDTGGTEAFF.

CDR3 sequence reads: CASSLAVTGTDTQYF. Written as DNA, the CDR3 is TGTGCCAGCAGCTTAGCGGTTACGGGAACAGATACGCAGTATTTT. The gene calls are TRBV7-6 and TRBJ2-3, with a possible D match to TRBD2 (5 bases). Germline CDR1 is SGHVS and CDR2 is FNYEAQ. This CDR3 is built from 15 residues. The V and J ends lost 0 bases and 3 bases respectively, with 10 bases between them. The variable domain in full, with the rest retrieved from reference TRBV7-6 and TRBJ2-3, is GAGVSQSPRYKVTKRGQDVALRCDPISGHVSLYWYRQALGQGPEFLTYFNYEAQQDKSGLPNDRFSAERPEGSISTLTIQRTEQRDSAMYRCASSLAVTGTDTQYFGPGTRLTVL.

The chain joins TRBV12-3 or TRBV12-4 to TRBJ2-1, with a possible D match to TRBD1 (6 bases). This CDR3 has 12 amino acids. Trimming shortened V by 7 bases and J by 9 bases, and 13 bases separated the two germline ends. The CDR3 DNA is TGTGCCAGCACCCTGGACAGCTTTGAGCAGTTCTTC. Its protein is CASTLDSFEQFF.

This clonotype occurred many times. The genes are TRBV6-2 or TRBV6-3 and TRBJ2-5; D call uncertain. The CDR3 has 12 residues. Trimming removed 6 bases at V and 7 bases at J, with 12 bases between. The germline V gene encodes CDR1 MNHEY and CDR2 SVGEGT. For the CDR3, the DNA is TGTGCCAGCAGCTTCTCCGGGTGGACCCAGTACTTC. This sequence encodes CASSFSGWTQYF.